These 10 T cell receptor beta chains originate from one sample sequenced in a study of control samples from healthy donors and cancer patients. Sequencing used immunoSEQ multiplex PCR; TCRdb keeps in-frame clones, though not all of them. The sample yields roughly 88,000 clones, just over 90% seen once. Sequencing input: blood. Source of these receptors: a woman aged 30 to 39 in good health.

The CDR3 loop is CASSLGGNEKLFF. The CDR3 bases are TGCGCCAGCAGTTTAGGCGGGAATGAAAAACTGTTTTTT. The rearrangement joins TRBV5-1 to TRBJ1-4; unclear D gene. The germline CDR1 and CDR2 sequences are SGHRS and YFSETQ. CDR3 length: 13 residues. With 5 bases removed from V and 5 bases from J, the gap between germline ends came to 10 bases.

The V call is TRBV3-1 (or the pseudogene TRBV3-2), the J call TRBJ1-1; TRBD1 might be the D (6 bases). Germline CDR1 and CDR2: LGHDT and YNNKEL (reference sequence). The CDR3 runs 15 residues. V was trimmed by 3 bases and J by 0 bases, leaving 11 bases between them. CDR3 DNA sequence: TGTGCCAGCAGCCACCTCGGGGGGCTGAACACTGAAGCTTTCTTT. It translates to CASSHLGGLNTEAFF.

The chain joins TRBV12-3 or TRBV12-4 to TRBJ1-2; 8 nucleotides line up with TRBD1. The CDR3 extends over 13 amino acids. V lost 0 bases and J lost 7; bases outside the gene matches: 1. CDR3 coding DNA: TGTGCCAGCAGTTTAGCCCAGGGGGCTGGCTACACCTTC. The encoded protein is CASSLAQGAGYTF.

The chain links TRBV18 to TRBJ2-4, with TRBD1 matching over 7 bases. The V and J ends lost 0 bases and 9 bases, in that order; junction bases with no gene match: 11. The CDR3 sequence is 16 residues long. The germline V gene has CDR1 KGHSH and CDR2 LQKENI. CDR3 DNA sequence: TGTGCCAGCTCACCACCTATCGGACAGGTTGGGAGCATTCAGTACTTC. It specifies CASSPPIGQVGSIQYF.

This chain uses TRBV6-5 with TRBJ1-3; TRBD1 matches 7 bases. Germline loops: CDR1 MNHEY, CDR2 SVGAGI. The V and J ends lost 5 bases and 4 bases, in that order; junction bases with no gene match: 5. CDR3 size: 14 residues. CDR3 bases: TGTGCCAGCAGTCCCGACAGGGCCGGAAACACCATATATTTT. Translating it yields CASSPDRAGNTIYF.

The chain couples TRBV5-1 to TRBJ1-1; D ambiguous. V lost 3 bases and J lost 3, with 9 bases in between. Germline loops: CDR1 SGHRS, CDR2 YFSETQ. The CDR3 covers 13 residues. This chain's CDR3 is CASSSVGHTEAFF. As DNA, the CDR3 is TGCGCCAGCAGCTCGGTCGGTCACACTGAAGCTTTCTTT.

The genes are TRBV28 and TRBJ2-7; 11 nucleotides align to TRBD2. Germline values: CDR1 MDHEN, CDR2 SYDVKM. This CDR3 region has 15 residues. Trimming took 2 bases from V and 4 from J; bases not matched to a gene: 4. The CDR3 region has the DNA TGTGCCAGCAGTTTAGCTAGCGGGGGGTCGTACGAGCAGTACTTC. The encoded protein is CASSLASGGSYEQYF.

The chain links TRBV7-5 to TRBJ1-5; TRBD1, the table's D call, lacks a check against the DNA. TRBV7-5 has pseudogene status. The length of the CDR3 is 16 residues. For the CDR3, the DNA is TGTGTCAGGCCTAAAGGGACAGGCGAACCCAATCAGCCCCAGCATTTT. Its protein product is CVRPKGTGEPNQPQHF.

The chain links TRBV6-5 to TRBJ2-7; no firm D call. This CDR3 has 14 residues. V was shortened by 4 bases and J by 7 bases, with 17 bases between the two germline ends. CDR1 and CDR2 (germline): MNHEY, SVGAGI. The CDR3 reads CASSLWAMAWEQYF. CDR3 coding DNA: TGTGCCAGCAGTTTGTGGGCAATGGCTTGGGAGCAGTACTTC.

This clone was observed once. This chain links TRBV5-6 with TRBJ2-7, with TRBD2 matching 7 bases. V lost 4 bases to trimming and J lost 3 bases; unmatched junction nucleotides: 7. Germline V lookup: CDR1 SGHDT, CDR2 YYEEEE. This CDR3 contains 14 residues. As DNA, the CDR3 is TGTGCCAGCAGCACCGACCGGACTAGCTACGAGCAGTACTTC. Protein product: CASSTDRTSYEQYF.